Following are 31 T cell receptor beta chains from one sample sequenced in a study of vaccination effects on CD4 cells after COVID-19. Sequenced by immunoSEQ multiplex PCR; TCRdb stores in-frame clones only, minus some. There are tens of thousands of clones in the sample; over 70% occur only once, and 2.2% lies in the top ten. The antigens of these receptors remain unknown. CD4+ T cells were isolated after approximately 10 days of culture. Everyone in the study got two shots of either the BNT162b2 or mRNA-1273 vaccine. Specimen: CD4+ T cells from PBMCs cultured without peptide, collected after COVID-19 vaccination. Source of these receptors: a human donor who received a COVID-19 vaccine.

The V call is TRBV7-2, the J call TRBJ1-2; D uncertain. The CDR3 has 13 amino acids. The V gene lost 5 bases and the J gene lost 2 bases, with 9 bases spanning the gap. From germline, CDR1 is SGHTA and CDR2 FQGNSA. The CDR3 spells CASSPDGNYGYTF. The DNA for the CDR3 is TGTGCCAGCAGCCCGGACGGAAACTATGGCTACACCTTC. Looking up the rest from reference TRBV7-2 and TRBJ1-2 gives the full variable domain: GAGVSQSPSNKVTEKGKDVELRCDPISGHTALYWYRQSLGQGLEFLIYFQGNSAPDKSGLPSDRFSAERTGGSVSTLTIQRTQQEDSAVYLCASSPDGNYGYTFGSGTRLTVV.

Only a few counts were recorded for this clone. The V call is TRBV5-1, the J call TRBJ2-5; D remains ambiguous. The germline V and J ends were trimmed by 1 base and 5 bases, with 3 bases remaining between them. CDR3 length: 11 amino acids. From germline, CDR1 is SGHRS and CDR2 YFSETQ. In DNA form, the CDR3 reads TGCGCCAGCAGCTTGAGGGAGACCCAGTACTTC. This gives the protein CASSLRETQYF.

The J gene is TRBJ2-7, the V gene TRBV7-9, with D possibly matching TRBD1 (5 bases). The germline CDR1 and CDR2 sequences are SEHNR and FQNEAQ (reference sequence). V was pared by 1 base and J by 2 bases, with 12 bases between. CDR3 length: 15 amino acids. The CDR3 sequence is CASSLGRTGPYEQYV. CDR3 nucleotide sequence: TGTGCCAGCAGCTTAGGTCGAACAGGCCCCTACGAGCAGTACGTC.

This clone occurred a few times. V usage is TRBV6-2 or TRBV6-3 and J usage is TRBJ1-5; 10 bases are shared with TRBD1. The germline V gene encodes CDR1 MNHEY and CDR2 SVGEGT. V trimming: 5 bases; J trimming: 6 bases; junction bases outside the gene matches: 4. The CDR3 length is 14 residues. The CDR3 loop reads CASSPTGGGQPQHF. CDR3 DNA sequence: TGTGCCAGCAGTCCGACAGGGGGCGGTCAGCCCCAGCATTTT.

This chain uses TRBV19 with TRBJ2-5, with D tentatively TRBD1 (5 bases). Trimming left V 6 bases short and J 2 bases short, with 13 bases between. Germline values: CDR1 LNHDA, CDR2 SQIVND (reference sequence). The CDR3 is 14 amino acids. This CDR3 reads CASSRQLHQETQYF. The CDR3 bases are TGTGCCAGTAGCCGACAGTTACATCAAGAGACCCAGTACTTC.

The rearrangement links TRBV24-1 to TRBJ2-2; D perhaps matches TRBD2 (5 bases). This CDR3 contains 14 residues. Germline V CDR1 and CDR2: KGHDR, SFDVKD. With 5 bases removed from V and 1 base from J, the gap between germline ends came to 7 bases. The CDR3 protein is CATSGSGNTGELFF. CDR3 nucleotide sequence: TGTGCCACCAGTGGGAGCGGGAACACCGGGGAGCTGTTTTTT.

The chain couples TRBV9 to TRBJ2-1; unclear D gene. V lost 3 bases to trimming and J lost 8 bases, with 15 bases between them. The CDR3 consists of 14 residues. CDR1 is SGDLS and CDR2 is YYNGEE in the germline V gene. This chain's CDR3 is CASSGEILGDEQFF. DNA of the CDR3: TGTGCCAGCAGCGGAGAAATTTTGGGTGATGAGCAGTTCTTC. The full variable domain, rest sourced from reference TRBV9 and TRBJ2-1, is DSGVTQTPKHLITATGQRVTLRCSPRSGDLSVYWYQQSLDQGLQFLIQYYNGEERAKGNILERFSAQQFPDLHSELNLSSLELGDSALYFCASSGEILGDEQFFGPGTRLTVL.

This sequence joins TRBV19 and TRBJ1-1; D not resolved. Germline lookup yields CDR1 LNHDA and CDR2 SQIVND (reference sequence). V was shortened by 1 base and J by 0 bases, with 15 bases between the two germline ends. CDR3 size: 17 residues. CDR3 in amino acids: CASSIGWGRWVNTEAFF. In DNA form, the CDR3 reads TGTGCCAGTAGTATAGGATGGGGAAGATGGGTGAACACTGAAGCTTTCTTT.

Points on this clone: At one end the junction does not follow the germline gene, possibly because of a read error. The chain uses TRBV5-1 and TRBJ2-2; D is tentatively TRBD1 or TRBD2 (5 bases each). From germline, CDR1 is SGHRS and CDR2 YFSETQ. CDR3 length: 16 amino acids. The CDR3 DNA reads TGCGCCAGCAGTTTGGGACGCGCCCAGAACACCGGGGAGCTGTTTTTT. Amino acids: CASSLGRAQNTGELFF.

J is TRBJ2-5 and V is TRBV10-1, with 10 bases that match TRBD2. CDR3 length equals 15 residues. Trimming at V came to 4 bases and at J to 4 bases, leaving 6 bases not matched to a gene. In germline, CDR1 is WNHNN, CDR2 SYGVQD (reference sequence). CDR3 loop: CASSASSGGGETQYF. The CDR3 region has the DNA TGCGCCAGCAGTGCGTCTAGCGGGGGAGGAGAGACCCAGTACTTC.

This clone was found a few times. The chain employs TRBV25-1 and TRBJ1-2; no firm D call. The CDR3 length is 11 residues. Germline assignment: CDR1 MGHDK and CDR2 SYGVNS. V lost 1 base, J lost 7 bases, and 4 bases lay in between. CDR3 residues: CASSESSGYTF. In nucleotides, the CDR3 is TGTGCCAGCAGTGAATCGAGTGGCTACACCTTC.

V usage is TRBV10-1 and J usage is TRBJ2-7; tentative D call: TRBD1 (5 bases). Germline V CDR1 and CDR2: WNHNN, SYGVQD (reference sequence). CDR3 size: 13 residues. V lost 8 bases, J lost 3 bases, and 14 bases lay in between. The CDR3 is CASGTGWNYEQYV. CDR3 nucleotides: TGCGCCAGCGGCACAGGTTGGAACTACGAGCAGTACGTC.

This clone has only one observation. The chain combines TRBV7-2 with TRBJ2-7, with 10 nucleotides matching TRBD2. The J segment lost 7 bases and the V segment lost 1 base, leaving 10 bases of the junction unmatched. Per germline, CDR1 SGHTA and CDR2 FQGNSA. This CDR3 has 16 residues. CDR3 amino acids: CASSLGVTSGVWEQYV. The CDR3 DNA reads TGTGCCAGCAGCTTAGGAGTAACTAGCGGGGTTTGGGAGCAGTACGTC.

The V gene is TRBV12-5, the J gene TRBJ2-4; 9 nucleotides line up with TRBD1. V lost 1 base and J lost 0; bases outside the gene matches: 4. CDR1 and CDR2 (germline): LGHNT, FRNRAP. CDR3 length equals 17 residues. As DNA, the CDR3 is TGTGCTAGTGGTTTGGAACAGGGGGCTGGAGCCAAAAACATTCAGTACTTC. Translation: CASGLEQGAGAKNIQYF.

This chain joins TRBV1 and TRBJ2-7. TRBV1 is a pseudogene segment. This CDR3 spans 17 amino acids. CDR3 DNA sequence: TGCACCAGAACTAGGGGCCGTCCTTCCCTATTCTCCTACGAGCAGTACGTC. As protein: CTRTRGRPSLFSYEQYV.

This clone was seen more than once but under ten times. V gene TRBV2 combines with J gene TRBJ1-1; 9 bases are shared with TRBD1. The V gene's germline CDR1 is SNHLY and CDR2 FYNNEI. This CDR3 comprises 17 residues. Trimming took 7 bases from V and 4 from J; bases not matched to a gene: 16. CDR3 DNA sequence: TGTGCCAGCAATATAGCCCCGGACAGGGGATACATCACTGAAGCTTTCTTT. Protein product: CASNIAPDRGYITEAFF.

The genes are TRBV2 and TRBJ2-3; D is perhaps TRBD2 (5 bases). Trimming shortened V by 4 bases and J by 4 bases, and 12 bases separated the two germline ends. The germline V gene has CDR1 SNHLY and CDR2 FYNNEI. This CDR3 contains 14 residues. The CDR3 DNA is TGTGCCAGCAGTGTCACGGGGAGATCAGATACGCAGTATTTT. It specifies CASSVTGRSDTQYF.

This chain joins TRBV28 and TRBJ2-2; TRBD1 matches 8 bases. This CDR3 is built from 16 residues. The germline V gene encodes CDR1 MDHEN and CDR2 SYDVKM. V gave up 5 bases and J gave up 3 bases; unmatched junction bases: 8. This CDR3 is CASSTTGQGYTGELFF. In DNA form, the CDR3 reads TGTGCCAGCAGTACAACTGGACAGGGTTACACCGGGGAGCTGTTTTTT. The full variable domain, its missing parts supplied by reference TRBV28 and TRBJ2-2, is DVKVTQSSRYLVKRTGEKVFLECVQDMDHENMFWYRQDPGLGLRLIYFSYDVKMKEKGDIPEGYSVSREKKERFSLILESASTNQTSMYLCASSTTGQGYTGELFFGEGSRLTVL.

This clone turned up a few times. The gene calls are TRBV7-6 and TRBJ2-2, with 12 nucleotides matching TRBD1. This CDR3 is built from 17 residues. With V trimmed by 5 bases and J by 7 bases, 11 bases remained unmatched. Germline V gives CDR1 SGHVS, CDR2 FNYEAQ. This CDR3 reads CASSPKAGQGAGGELFF. The CDR3 bases are TGTGCCAGCAGCCCAAAAGCGGGACAGGGGGCTGGCGGGGAGCTGTTTTTT.

The chain recombines TRBV7-2 with TRBJ2-1; the match to TRBD2 covers 8 bases. V lost 6 bases to trimming and J lost 10 bases; unmatched junction nucleotides: 2. CDR3 length equals 11 residues. Germline loops: CDR1 SGHTA, CDR2 FQGNSA. CDR3 residues: CASRAGGEQFF. In DNA form, the CDR3 reads TGTGCCAGCAGGGCGGGAGGAGAGCAGTTCTTC.

The chain links TRBV18 to TRBJ2-2; a weak D match, TRBD1 (5 bases). This CDR3 is built from 16 residues. The germline V gene encodes CDR1 KGHSH and CDR2 LQKENI. Trimming took off 3 bases at V and 1 base at J, with 12 bases between the two ends. The DNA for the CDR3 is TGTGCCAGCTCACCCGCTGGACACCGGAACACCGGGGAGCTGTTTTTT. The encoded protein is CASSPAGHRNTGELFF.

The rearrangement uses TRBV5-1 and TRBJ1-6; 8 nucleotides agree with TRBD1. The J segment lost 5 bases and the V segment lost 4 bases, leaving 2 bases of the junction unmatched. The CDR3 loop spans 14 amino acids. Looked up from germline, CDR1 is SGHRS and CDR2 is YFSETQ. The CDR3 DNA follows: TGCGCCAGCAGCAGGGACAGGAATAATTCACCCCTCCACTTT. Protein: CASSRDRNNSPLHF.

This clone was seen a handful of times. The V and J genes are TRBV5-4 and TRBJ2-5; D ambiguous. The germline V and J ends were trimmed by 0 bases and 5 bases, with 8 bases remaining between them. Per germline, CDR1 SGHNT and CDR2 YYREEE (reference sequence). There are 13 residues in the CDR3. The CDR3 protein is CASSLVVSETQYF. The CDR3 DNA sequence: TGTGCCAGCAGCTTGGTCGTCTCCGAGACCCAGTACTTC.

This rearrangement joins TRBV6-6 to TRBJ1-1, with 12 bases fitting TRBD1. Germline-derived CDR1 and CDR2 are MNHNY and SVGAGI (reference sequence). The CDR3 has 14 amino acids. Trimming at V came to 6 bases and at J to 11 bases, leaving 10 bases not matched to a gene. The CDR3: CASSPPGQGAGAFF. CDR3 sequence (DNA): TGTGCCAGCAGCCCTCCGGGACAGGGGGCCGGGGCTTTCTTT.

The J gene is TRBJ1-1, the V gene TRBV18; 7 nucleotides match TRBD1. This CDR3 has 13 amino acids. CDR1 KGHSH and CDR2 LQKENI come from the germline V gene. V was clipped by 6 bases and J by 6 bases; unmatched bases: 7. CDR3 in amino acids: CASSRQGEAEAFF. CDR3 sequence (DNA): TGTGCCAGCTCCCGACAGGGAGAGGCTGAAGCTTTCTTT.

Note on this clone: The same CDR3 can be traced to other DNA sequences in this sample. V and J are TRBV7-2 and TRBJ2-2; D not resolved. The germline V gene encodes CDR1 SGHTA and CDR2 FQGNSA. Trimming took off 2 bases at V and 8 bases at J, with 3 bases between the two ends. This CDR3 is 11 amino acids long. CDR3 amino acids: CASSLRGELFF. CDR3 nucleotides: TGTGCCAGCAGCTTAAGAGGGGAGCTGTTTTTT.

This chain connects TRBV19 to TRBJ2-1; tentative D call: TRBD1 (6 bases). V dropped 2 bases and J dropped 7 bases, with 9 bases sitting between them. The CDR3 is made up of 13 amino acids. From germline, CDR1 is LNHDA and CDR2 SQIVND (reference sequence). The CDR3 region has the DNA TGTGCCAGTAGTATATTGCAGGGGAATGAGCAGTTCTTC. Translating gives CASSILQGNEQFF. The full variable domain, completed using reference TRBV19 and TRBJ2-1, is DGGITQSPKYLFRKEGQNVTLSCEQNLNHDAMYWYRQDPGQGLRLIYYSQIVNDFQKGDIAEGYSVSREKKESFPLTVTSAQKNPTAFYLCASSILQGNEQFFGPGTRLTVL.

V usage is TRBV24-1 and J usage is TRBJ1-2, with 7 bases aligning to TRBD1. V was clipped by 4 bases and J by 5 bases; unmatched bases: 6. The V gene's germline CDR1 is KGHDR and CDR2 SFDVKD. This CDR3 contains 14 residues. The DNA of the CDR3 is TGTGCCACCAGTGACCCGGGACAGCATTATGGCTACACCTTC. Protein product: CATSDPGQHYGYTF.

The gene calls are TRBV1 and TRBJ2-2; the table gives TRBD2 as D, unverified against the DNA. TRBV1 is marked as a pseudogene. The CDR3 loop spans 19 amino acids. Here the CDR3 reads CTSSQEEGTKRGEIGELFF. The CDR3 DNA follows: TGCACCAGCAGCCAAGAAGAGGGGACTAAGCGGGGGGAGATCGGGGAGCTGTTTTTT.

V is TRBV12-5 and J is TRBJ2-6, with D perhaps matching TRBD2 (6 bases). The germline V gene encodes CDR1 LGHNT and CDR2 FRNRAP. The CDR3 covers 19 residues. The ends were cut back, 0 bases at V and 2 bases at J, with 17 bases in the middle. The CDR3 sequence: CASGLVPDGSLPGANVLTF. The DNA of the CDR3 is TGTGCTAGTGGTTTGGTACCCGACGGGAGTCTGCCTGGGGCCAACGTCCTGACTTTC. The full variable domain, its missing parts supplied by reference TRBV12-5 and TRBJ2-6, is DARVTQTPRHKVTEMGQEVTMRCQPILGHNTVFWYRQTMMQGLELLAYFRNRAPLDDSGMPKDRFSAEMPDATLATLKIQPSEPRDSAVYFCASGLVPDGSLPGANVLTFGAGSRLTVL.

The CDR3 sequence is CASSLDLAPDTQYF. CDR3 nucleotides: TGTGCCAGCAGCTTGGACCTAGCCCCAGATACGCAGTATTTT. The chain is built from TRBV5-8 and TRBJ2-3; D perhaps matches TRBD2 (5 bases). Trimming removed 0 bases from V and 4 bases from J, with 9 bases in between. CDR3 length equals 14 residues. CDR1 SGHTS and CDR2 YDEGEE come from the germline V gene.